This entry features one TCR beta chain sequence. Antigen specificity is unknown. Assay used: immunoSEQ multiplex PCR; TCRdb lists only in-frame clones, some missing. The sample records around 140,000 clones, over 90% being singletons. This entry comes from a study of T cell responses to AZD1222 COVID-19 vaccine. General study points: The sample set comprised mostly white British donors with more females, and clonal diversity was possibly underestimated.

The sample in question was peripheral blood, obtained on day 0 of AZD1222 vaccination. The sequence derives from an adult in good health.

Written as DNA, the CDR3 is TGTGCCTGGAGTGCCTCAGACAGCCTCTCCTACGAGCAGTACTTC. Protein sequence: CAWSASDSLSYEQYF. The chain is built from TRBV30 and TRBJ2-7, with D possibly TRBD1 on 5 matching bases. V lost 1 base and J lost 0, with 13 bases in between. The CDR3 runs to 15 residues. Germline V lookup: CDR1 GTSNPN, CDR2 SVGIG (reference sequence).